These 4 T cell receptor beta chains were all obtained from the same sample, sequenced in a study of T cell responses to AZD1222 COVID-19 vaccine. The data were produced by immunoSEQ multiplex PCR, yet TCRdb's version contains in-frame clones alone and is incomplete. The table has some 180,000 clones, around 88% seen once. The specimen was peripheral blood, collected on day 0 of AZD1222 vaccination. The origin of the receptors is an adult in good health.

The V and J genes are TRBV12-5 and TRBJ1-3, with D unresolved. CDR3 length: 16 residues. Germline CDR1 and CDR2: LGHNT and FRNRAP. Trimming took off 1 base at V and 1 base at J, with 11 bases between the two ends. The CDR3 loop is CASGLATIRSGNTIYF. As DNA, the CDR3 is TGTGCTAGTGGTTTGGCCACAATCCGGTCTGGAAACACCATATATTTT.

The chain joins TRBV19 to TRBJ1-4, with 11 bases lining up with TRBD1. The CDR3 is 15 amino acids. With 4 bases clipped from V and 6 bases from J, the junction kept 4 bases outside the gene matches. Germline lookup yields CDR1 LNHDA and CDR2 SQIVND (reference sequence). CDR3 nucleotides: TGTGCCAGTAGTACCCCGGGACAGGGGGATGAAAAACTGTTTTTT. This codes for CASSTPGQGDEKLFF.

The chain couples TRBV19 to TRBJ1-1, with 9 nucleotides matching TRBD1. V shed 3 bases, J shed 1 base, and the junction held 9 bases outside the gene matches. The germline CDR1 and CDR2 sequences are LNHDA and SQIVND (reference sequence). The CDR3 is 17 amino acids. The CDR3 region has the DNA TGTGCCAGTAGTATTTTTCCCGGGACAGGGAGGAACACTGAAGCTTTCTTT. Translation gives CASSIFPGTGRNTEAFF.

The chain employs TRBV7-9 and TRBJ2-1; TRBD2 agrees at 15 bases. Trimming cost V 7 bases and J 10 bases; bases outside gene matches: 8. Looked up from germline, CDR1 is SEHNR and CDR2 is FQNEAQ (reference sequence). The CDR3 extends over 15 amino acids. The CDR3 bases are TGTGCCAGCATCGATGGGACTAGCGGGAGGAAAGAGCAGTTCTTC. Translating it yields CASIDGTSGRKEQFF.